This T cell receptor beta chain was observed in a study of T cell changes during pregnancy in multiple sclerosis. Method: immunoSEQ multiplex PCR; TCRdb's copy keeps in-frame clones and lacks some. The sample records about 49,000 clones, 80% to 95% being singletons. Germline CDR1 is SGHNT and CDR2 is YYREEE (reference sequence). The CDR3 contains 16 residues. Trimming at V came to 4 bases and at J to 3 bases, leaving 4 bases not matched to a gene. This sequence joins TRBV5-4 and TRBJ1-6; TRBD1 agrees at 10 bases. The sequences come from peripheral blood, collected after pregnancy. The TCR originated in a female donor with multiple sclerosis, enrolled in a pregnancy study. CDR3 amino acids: CASSLGQGNYNSPLHF. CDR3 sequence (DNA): TGTGCCAGCAGCCTGGGACAGGGGAACTATAATTCACCCCTCCACTTT.